The text below deals with one T cell receptor (beta chain). The sample originates from a study of blood T cell repertoires in COVID-19. On the study more broadly: Sites in the United States, Italy and Spain provided acute and convalescent COVID-19 samples.

Germline V gives CDR1 MDHEN, CDR2 SYDVKM. V was cut by 2 bases and J by 2 bases, with 7 bases left in between. This CDR3 is built from 15 residues. TCRdb's copy holds only in-frame clones and misses some; the assay was immunoSEQ multiplex PCR. The sample has about 75,000 clones, around 83% seen once. The sequence derives from a woman in her forties or fifties with acute or convalescent COVID-19. Sequenced sample: peripheral blood. The chain uses TRBV28 and TRBJ2-6, with a weak D call TRBD2 (6 bases). CDR3 coding DNA: TGTGCCAGCAGTTTAGGCGGGGCTGGGGCCAACGTCCTGACTTTC. It translates to CASSLGGAGANVLTF.